This T cell receptor beta chain was observed in a study of blood T cell repertoires in COVID-19. Looking at the study overall: Sites in the United States, Italy and Spain provided acute and convalescent COVID-19 samples. From T cells, B-cell-depleted T cells, or PBMCs came the material, which was cDNA or gDNA.

How the authors handled the data: Reference gene primer amplification gave estimated nucleated cell counts. Generated by immunoSEQ multiplex PCR, the TCRdb table keeps only in-frame clones and is missing some. V and J calls and clone size are given by that table; D and trimming were obtained from the DNA. The sample carries hundreds of thousands of clones, around nine tenths recorded once. Enrolled during active infection, Seattle patients were then followed longitudinally. Germline V gene lookup returns CDR1 LNHDA and CDR2 SQIVND (reference sequence). CDR3 length: 13 amino acids. Between the trimmed V and J ends, which lost 0 bases and 8 bases, there was a span of 9 bases.

V and J are TRBV19 and TRBJ2-3, with D unclear. The TCR comes from an older woman with COVID-19, enrolled during active disease. The sample comprised peripheral blood. CDR3 DNA: TGTGCCAGTAGTATAGATCCCCGGAGTACGCAGTATTTT. Amino acids: CASSIDPRSTQYF.